The 9 T cell receptor beta chains below were found in one sample sequenced in a study of cytomegalovirus exposure and HLA in healthy donors. Primers for the PCR totalled 60 Vbeta and 13 Jbeta. Some clones are missing from TCRdb's copy, which holds only in-frame ones; the method was immunoSEQ multiplex PCR. This sample carries about 180,000 clones, 77% of them seen once, and the ten largest clones take about 1.5%. The sequencing sample was made of PBMCs. These receptor sequences come from a man aged 18 to 30 in good health and CMV-seronegative.

This clone has only a few counts. The chain recombines TRBV11-3 with TRBJ2-2, with D possibly matching TRBD2 (5 bases). This CDR3 contains 14 residues. Germline assignment: CDR1 SGHNT and CDR2 YENEEA. The V gene lost 5 bases and the J gene lost 4 bases, with 11 bases spanning the gap. The CDR3 bases are TGTGCCAGCAGCCCGGGGAGTAGCACCGGGGAGCTGTTTTTT. This encodes CASSPGSSTGELFF.

The rearrangement links TRBV11-3 to TRBJ2-1, with 13 bases fitting TRBD2. Germline lookup yields CDR1 SGHNT and CDR2 YENEEA. Trimming removed 0 bases from V and 6 bases from J; junction bases left unmatched: 5. CDR3 length: 17 amino acids. The CDR3 here is CASSLETGTSGTNEQFF. CDR3 in DNA: TGTGCCAGCAGCTTAGAAACCGGGACTAGCGGGACCAATGAGCAGTTCTTC.

The chain joins TRBV6-5 to TRBJ2-3; 9 nucleotides agree with TRBD2. CDR1 MNHEY and CDR2 SVGAGI come from the germline V gene. This CDR3 has 15 residues. The ends lost 6 bases at V and 4 bases at J; junction bases unmatched: 8. CDR3 amino acids: CASRLGLALPDTQYF. The CDR3 region has the DNA TGTGCCAGCAGGCTGGGACTAGCTCTCCCAGATACGCAGTATTTT.

This clone occurred a few times. Additional DNA sequences in this sample encode the identical CDR3. The chain uses TRBV6-5 and TRBJ1-4; the D gene is possibly TRBD1 (5 bases). The length of the CDR3 is 14 residues. Germline lookup yields CDR1 MNHEY and CDR2 SVGAGI. V lost 3 bases to trimming and J lost 3 bases, with 8 bases between them. CDR3 nucleotide sequence: TGTGCCAGCAGTTATGGGGGGTCTAATGAAAAACTGTTTTTT. Translated: CASSYGGSNEKLFF.

The chain joins TRBV19 to TRBJ1-1, with 10 bases identical to TRBD1. CDR1 is LNHDA and CDR2 is SQIVND in the germline V gene (reference sequence). This CDR3 region has 17 residues. V was pared by 5 bases and J by 4 bases, with 13 bases of the junction left unmatched. The CDR3 nucleotides read TGTGCCAGTAGTCATCCGGGACAGGGGCCTCCTGGCACTGAAGCTTTCTTT. Protein product: CASSHPGQGPPGTEAFF.

This chain links TRBV7-2 with TRBJ2-7; TRBD2 aligns across 13 bases. Germline V gene lookup returns CDR1 SGHTA and CDR2 FQGNSA. V lost 4 bases, J lost 7 bases, and 7 bases stayed unmatched. The CDR3 has 15 residues. In nucleotides, the CDR3 is TGTGCCAGCAGCTGGACTAGCGGGAGACCGGTGGAGCAGTACTTC. Translating it yields CASSWTSGRPVEQYF.

This CDR3 reads CAWSAIGADNEQFF. Written as DNA, the CDR3 is TGTGCCTGGAGTGCGATTGGGGCAGACAATGAGCAGTTCTTC. J is TRBJ2-1 and V is TRBV30; possible D gene TRBD1, 5 bases. Germline V gene sequence: CDR1 GTSNPN, CDR2 SVGIG (reference sequence). The CDR3 is made up of 14 amino acids. Trimming stripped 1 base from V and 5 bases from J, with 12 bases between.

The CDR3 region is CAWSVGTSGTGELFF. DNA for the CDR3: TGTGCCTGGAGTGTGGGGACTAGCGGCACCGGGGAGCTGTTTTTT. The rearrangement uses TRBV30 and TRBJ2-2, with 11 bases identical to TRBD2. Trimming took 0 bases from V and 4 from J; bases not matched to a gene: 1. CDR3 size: 15 residues. CDR1 GTSNPN and CDR2 SVGIG come from the germline V gene (reference sequence).

V usage is TRBV5-5 and J usage is TRBJ2-3; possibly TRBD2 for D (6 bases). In germline, CDR1 is SGHKS, CDR2 YYEKEE (reference sequence). The CDR3 has 14 residues. V was cut by 0 bases and J by 4 bases, with 9 bases left in between. The CDR3 sequence is CASSLGPGADTQYF. CDR3 nucleotide sequence: TGTGCCAGCAGCTTGGGGCCGGGGGCAGATACGCAGTATTTT.